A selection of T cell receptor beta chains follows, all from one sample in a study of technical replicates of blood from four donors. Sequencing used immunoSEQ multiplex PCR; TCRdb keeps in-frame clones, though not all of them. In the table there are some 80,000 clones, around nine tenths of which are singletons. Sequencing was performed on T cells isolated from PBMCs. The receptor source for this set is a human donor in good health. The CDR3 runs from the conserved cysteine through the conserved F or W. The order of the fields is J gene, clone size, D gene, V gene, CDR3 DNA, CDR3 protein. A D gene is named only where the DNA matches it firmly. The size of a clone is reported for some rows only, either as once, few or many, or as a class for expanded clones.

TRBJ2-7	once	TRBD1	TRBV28	TGTGCCAGCAGTTCAACAGGGGGAGGAACCTACGAGCAGTACTTC	CASSSTGGGTYEQYF
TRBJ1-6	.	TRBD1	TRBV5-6	TGTGCCAGCAGCTTGGAGACAGGGGGCCAATGGGCATTAGGTTCACCCCTCCACTTT	CASSLETGGQWALGSPLHF
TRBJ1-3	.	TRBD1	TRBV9	TGTGCCAGCAGCGCCGGGACAGGGGTAGGAAACACCATATATTTT	CASSAGTGVGNTIYF
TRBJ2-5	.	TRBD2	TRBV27	TGTGCCAGCAGTTTCCTAGCGGGGCCCCAAGAGACCCAGTACTTC	CASSFLAGPQETQYF
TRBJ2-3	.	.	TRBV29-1	TGCAGCGTTGGTCTACAATTAACAGGGACGGTCCGCACAGATACGCAGTATTTT	CSVGLQLTGTVRTDTQYF
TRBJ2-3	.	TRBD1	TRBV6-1	TGTGCCAGCAGGAGACAGGGGGTGAGCACAGATACGCAGTATTTT	CASRRQGVSTDTQYF
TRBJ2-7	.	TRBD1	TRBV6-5	TGTGCCAGCAGTCAATGGACAGGGGGGAACGAGCAGTACTTC	CASSQWTGGNEQYF
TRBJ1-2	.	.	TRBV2	TGTGCCAGCAGTGAAAGGGCTTGGGGAGCTAACTATGGCTACACCTTC	CASSERAWGANYGYTF
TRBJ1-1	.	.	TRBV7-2	TGTGCCAGCAGCTACGGGGGGACTGAAGCTTTCTTT	CASSYGGTEAFF
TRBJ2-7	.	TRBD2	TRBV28	TGTGCCAGCACCCCTTCTCCCGGGACTAGCGACTACGAGCAGTACTTC	CASTPSPGTSDYEQYF
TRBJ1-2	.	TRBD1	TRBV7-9	TGTGCCAGCAGCTTAGCGGGGTTGGACAGGAACTATGGCTACACCTTC	CASSLAGLDRNYGYTF
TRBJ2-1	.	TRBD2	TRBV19	TGTGCCAGTAGGGCAGCGGGAGATTCCTACAATGAGCAGTTCTTC	CASRAAGDSYNEQFF
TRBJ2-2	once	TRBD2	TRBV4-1	TGCGCCAGCAGACGGGGACTAGCGGGGAACACCGGGGAGCTGTTTTTT	CASRRGLAGNTGELFF
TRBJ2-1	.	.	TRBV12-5	TGTGCTAGTGGTTTGGTTTTGGGTCTCACCGGGGGCAATGAGCAGTTCTTC	CASGLVLGLTGGNEQFF
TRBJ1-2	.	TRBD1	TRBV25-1	TGTGCCAGCAGTGGGACAGGGATGGCCTTCGGCTACACCTTC	CASSGTGMAFGYTF
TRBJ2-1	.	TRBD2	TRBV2	TGTGCCAGCAGTGAAAAGCGGGATGGTGAGCAGTTCTTC	CASSEKRDGEQFF
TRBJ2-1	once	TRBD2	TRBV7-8	TGTGCCAGCAGCCCAGGTGGTATGGCTAGCGGGAGCTTCCACAATGAGCAGTTCTTC	CASSPGGMASGSFHNEQFF
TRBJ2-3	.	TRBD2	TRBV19	TGTGCCAGTAGTCTCCGGGACTATCCTAGGGATACGCAGTATTTT	CASSLRDYPRDTQYF
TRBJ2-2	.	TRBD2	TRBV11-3	TGTGCCAGCAGCTTCTCCAGCGGGGGGGCCTCCGGGGAGCTGTTTTTT	CASSFSSGGASGELFF
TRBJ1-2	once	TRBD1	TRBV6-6	TGTGCCAGCAGCAACAGGGGGCAAGGCTACACCTTC	CASSNRGQGYTF
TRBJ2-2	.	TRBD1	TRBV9	TGTGCCAGCAGCGTCCCTCAACAGGGGGTGGACACCGGGGAGCTGTTTTTT	CASSVPQQGVDTGELFF
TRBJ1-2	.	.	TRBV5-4	TGTGCCAGCAGCTTTTATGGGCAAATCTATGGCTACACCTTC	CASSFYGQIYGYTF
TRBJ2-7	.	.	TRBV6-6	TGTGCCAGCAGTTGGGCGGGAACCCCCAGAGGCGAGCAGTACTTC	CASSWAGTPRGEQYF
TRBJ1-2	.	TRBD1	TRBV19	TGTGCCAGTACCCATCAGACAGGGTCCCTGTATGGCTACACCTTC	CASTHQTGSLYGYTF
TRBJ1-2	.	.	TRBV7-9	TGTGCCAGCAGGGATGGGGGGGCCTCTAACTATGGCTACACCTTC	CASRDGGASNYGYTF
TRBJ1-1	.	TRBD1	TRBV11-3	TGTGCCAGCAGCTTCGGGACAGTGAACACTGAAGCTTTCTTT	CASSFGTVNTEAFF
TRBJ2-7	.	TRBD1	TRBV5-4	TGTGCCAGCAGCTTGGAAGGGACAGGAGTATACGAGCAGTACTTC	CASSLEGTGVYEQYF
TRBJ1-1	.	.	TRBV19	TGTGCCAGTAGTCGATCAGGGTTCGGCATGAACACTGAAGCTTTCTTT	CASSRSGFGMNTEAFF
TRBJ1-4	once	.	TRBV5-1	TGCGCCAGCAGCTTGGCAGGGGATCCGCGCGAAAAACTGTTTTTT	CASSLAGDPREKLFF
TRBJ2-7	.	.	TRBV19	TGTGCCAGTTCCCTACACCGGCGGGTGAACACCTACGAGCAGTACTTC	CASSLHRRVNTYEQYF
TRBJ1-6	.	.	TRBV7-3	TGTGCCAGCGGACGGGACAATAGTTCACCCCTCCACTTT	CASGRDNSSPLHF
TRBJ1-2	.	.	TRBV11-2	TGTGCCAGCAGCCCCCGACAGGTGACGGACTATGGCTACACCTTC	CASSPRQVTDYGYTF
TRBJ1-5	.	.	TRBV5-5	TGTGCCAGTGAGGGCCCGGGGCAGCCCCAGCATTTT	CASEGPGQPQHF
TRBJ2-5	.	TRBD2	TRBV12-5	TGTGCTAGTGGTTGGACTAGCGGGCAAGAGACCCAGTACTTC	CASGWTSGQETQYF
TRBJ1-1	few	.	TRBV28	TGTGCCGGATTAGACCGGGACTCAGCTGAAGCTTTCTTT	CAGLDRDSAEAFF
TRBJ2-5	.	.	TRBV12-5	TGTGCTAGTGCTACACAGGGAGGGACAGAGACCCAGTACTTC	CASATQGGTETQYF
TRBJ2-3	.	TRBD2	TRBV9	TGTGCCAGCAGCGAGCCCCAATTGCGGGCGGGAGGGCCTGGAGATACGCAGTATTTT	CASSEPQLRAGGPGDTQYF
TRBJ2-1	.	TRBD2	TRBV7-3	TGTGCCAGCAGCATAACTAGCGGGGGGTACAATGAGCAGTTCTTC	CASSITSGGYNEQFF
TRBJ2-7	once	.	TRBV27	TGTGCCAGCAGTCCCTTCTGGACAGAAGCCTACGAGCAGTACTTC	CASSPFWTEAYEQYF
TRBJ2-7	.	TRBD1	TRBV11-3	TGTGCCAGCAGCTCACAGGGGGCGGACGAGCAGTACTTC	CASSSQGADEQYF
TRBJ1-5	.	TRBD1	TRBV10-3	TGTGCCATCAGTCGACAGGGGGCGAGCAATCAGCCCCAGCATTTT	CAISRQGASNQPQHF
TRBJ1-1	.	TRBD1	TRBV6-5	TGTGCCAGCAAGTCACAGGGGCGCACTGAAGCTTTCTTT	CASKSQGRTEAFF
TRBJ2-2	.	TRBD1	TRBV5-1	TGCGCCAGCAGCGGTGACAGGGGTTTCACCGGGGAGCTGTTTTTT	CASSGDRGFTGELFF
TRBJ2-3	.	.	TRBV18	TGTGCCAGCTCACCACCTCAAGAGGCGGGGGATACGCAGTATTTT	CASSPPQEAGDTQYF
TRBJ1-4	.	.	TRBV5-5	TGTGCCAGCAGCTTGGGAGAGGGAGGTAATGAAAAACTGTTTTTT	CASSLGEGGNEKLFF
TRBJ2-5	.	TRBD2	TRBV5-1	TGCGCCAGCAGCTTGCCGGGAGGTGAAGAGACCCAGTACTTC	CASSLPGGEETQYF
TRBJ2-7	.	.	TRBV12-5	TGTGCTAGTGGTTTGGTACTTAGCTCTAGCTACTACGAGCAGTACTTC	CASGLVLSSSYYEQYF
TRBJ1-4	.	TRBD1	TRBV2	TGTGCCAGCAGCCGACCGGGACAGGGGGCCTATTCAGAAAAACTGTTTTTT	CASSRPGQGAYSEKLFF
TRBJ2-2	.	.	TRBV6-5	TGTGCCAGCAGTTGGGAGGACTCTTGGCCCGGGGAGCTGTTTTTT	CASSWEDSWPGELFF
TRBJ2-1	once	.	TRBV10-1	TGCGCCAGCAGTGAGTTTCGGGACAATGAGCAGTTCTTC	CASSEFRDNEQFF
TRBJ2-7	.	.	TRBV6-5	TGTGCCAGCAGTTACTCCCTTGTCCGCGAGCAGTACTTC	CASSYSLVREQYF
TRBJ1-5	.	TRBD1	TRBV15	TGTGCCACCAGCGAGGCTATCGGACAGGGAGGCTTCCTAAATCAGCCCCAGCATTTT	CATSEAIGQGGFLNQPQHF
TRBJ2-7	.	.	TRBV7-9	TGTGCCAGCAGCTTAGCGGGACTCCTGGGGGAGCAGTACTTC	CASSLAGLLGEQYF
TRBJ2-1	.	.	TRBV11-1	TGTGCCAGCAGCTTATTACCGTTAGTGTCCTACAATGAGCAGTTCTTC	CASSLLPLVSYNEQFF
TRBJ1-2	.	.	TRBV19	TGTGCCAGTAGTATAGATCGGGGAGCTAACTATGGCTACACCTTC	CASSIDRGANYGYTF
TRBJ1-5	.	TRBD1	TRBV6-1	TGTGCCAGCAGCGACAGGGAGCGACAGCCCCAGCATTTT	CASSDRERQPQHF
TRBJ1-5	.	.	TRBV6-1	TGTGCCAGCAGGGACAATGGGGGGAATTATCAGCCCCAGCATTTT	CASRDNGGNYQPQHF
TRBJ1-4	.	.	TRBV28	TGTGCCAGCAGTTCCCTGGGGCCTCTGGATGAAAAACTGTTTTTT	CASSSLGPLDEKLFF
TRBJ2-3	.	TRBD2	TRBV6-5	TGTGCCAGCAGTTACGGTCAGCGGGGGGGCCCTAGGACGCAGTATTTT	CASSYGQRGGPRTQYF
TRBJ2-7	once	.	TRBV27	TGTGCCAGCAGTCCCACAGGGAACGAGCAGTACTTC	CASSPTGNEQYF